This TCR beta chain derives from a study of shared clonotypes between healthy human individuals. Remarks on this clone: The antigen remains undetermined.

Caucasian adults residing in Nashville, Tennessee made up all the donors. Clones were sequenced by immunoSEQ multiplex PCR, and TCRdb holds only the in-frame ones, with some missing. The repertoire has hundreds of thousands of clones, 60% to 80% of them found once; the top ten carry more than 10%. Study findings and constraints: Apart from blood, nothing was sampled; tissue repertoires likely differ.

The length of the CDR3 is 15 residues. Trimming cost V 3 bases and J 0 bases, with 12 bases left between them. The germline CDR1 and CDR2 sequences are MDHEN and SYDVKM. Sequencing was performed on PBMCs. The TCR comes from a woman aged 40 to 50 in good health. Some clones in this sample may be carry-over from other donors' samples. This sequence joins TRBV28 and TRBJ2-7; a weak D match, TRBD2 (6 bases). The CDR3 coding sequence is TGTGCCAGCAGTTTTAGTAGCGGTAGCTCCTACGAGCAGTACTTC. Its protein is CASSFSSGSSYEQYF. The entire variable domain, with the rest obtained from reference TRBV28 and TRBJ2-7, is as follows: DVKVTQSSRYLVKRTGEKVFLECVQDMDHENMFWYRQDPGLGLRLIYFSYDVKMKEKGDIPEGYSVSREKKERFSLILESASTNQTSMYLCASSFSSGSSYEQYFGPGTRLTVT.